Below are 24 T cell receptor beta chains sequenced from a single sample in a study of CD8 T cells in ankylosing spondylitis. TCRdb processed the 5' RACE reads anew with MiXCR; each CDR3 protein has one entry. Of 150,000 or so distinct CDR3 sequences in the sample, roughly 10% were seen once. Sequencing was performed on blood, either unsorted or a sorted T cell fraction (not recorded which). These receptor sequences come from a female donor with ankylosing spondylitis or in good health (not recorded which).

This clonotype was counted at least ten times. The chain links TRBV28 to TRBJ1-1; possible D gene TRBD1, 6 bases. Germline CDR1 and CDR2: MDHEN and SYDVKM. The ends were cut back, 3 bases at V and 6 bases at J, with 14 bases in the middle. The CDR3 extends over 14 amino acids. In DNA form, the CDR3 reads TGTGCCAGCAGTTTGACAGGTAGCATCCCTGAAGCTTTCTTT. This translates into CASSLTGSIPEAFF.

This clonotype was seen at least ten times. The V gene is TRBV27, the J gene TRBJ1-1; 7 bases are a match to TRBD1. V shed 6 bases, J shed 5 bases, and the junction held 0 bases outside the gene matches. The germline V gene encodes CDR1 MNHEY and CDR2 SMNVEV (reference sequence). The CDR3 contains 11 residues. The CDR3 protein is CASRQGTEAFF. DNA for the CDR3: TGTGCCAGCAGACAGGGGACTGAAGCTTTCTTT.

This sequence joins TRBV9 and TRBJ2-7; 9 nucleotides match TRBD2. CDR1 and CDR2 from the germline V gene are SGDLS and YYNGEE. With V trimmed by 0 bases and J by 2 bases, 3 bases remained unmatched. The length of the CDR3 is 15 residues. In DNA, the CDR3 is TGTGCCAGCAGCGTAGGCGGGAGGGCCCCCTACGAGCAGTACTTC. It specifies CASSVGGRAPYEQYF.

This clonotype came up a few times. This chain uses TRBV3-1 with TRBJ2-3, with D uncertain. Per the germline V gene, CDR1 is LGHDT and CDR2 is YNNKEL (reference sequence). The ends were cut back, 0 bases at V and 0 bases at J, with 19 bases in the middle. The CDR3 loop spans 19 amino acids. DNA for the CDR3: TGTGCCAGCAGCCAAGATTGGGCTGTATCGACGGGCAGCACAGATACGCAGTATTTT. It specifies CASSQDWAVSTGSTDTQYF.

J is TRBJ2-1 and V is TRBV7-9; 10 bases agree with TRBD2. Germline CDR1 reads SEHNR; CDR2 reads FQNEAQ (reference sequence). The CDR3 sequence is 17 residues long. Unmatched junction bases numbered 9, after V lost 2 bases and J lost 5 bases. The CDR3 DNA reads as TGTGCCAGCAGCTTACCACCGGGACTAGCGTTCCACAATGAGCAGTTCTTC. Translating gives CASSLPPGLAFHNEQFF. Looking up the rest from reference TRBV7-9 and TRBJ2-1 gives the full variable domain: DTGVSQNPRHKITKRGQNVTFRCDPISEHNRLYWYRQTLGQGPEFLTYFQNEAQLEKSRLLSDRFSAERPKGSFSTLEIQRTEQGDSAMYLCASSLPPGLAFHNEQFFGPGTRLTVL.

Of note for this clonotype: At one of its ends the junction is not consistent with the germline gene, which may arise from a read error. The genes are TRBV5-5 and TRBJ2-3, with D tentatively TRBD1 or TRBD2 (6 bases each). The length of the CDR3 is 13 residues. Germline CDR1 is SGHKS and CDR2 is YYEKEE (reference sequence). CDR3 DNA: TGTGCCAGCAGAACGCAGGGGCGGGATACGCAGTACTTT. Translated, it gives CASRTQGRDTQYF.

This clonotype was seen ten or more times. The V call is TRBV20-1, the J call TRBJ2-2; D perhaps matches TRBD2 (5 bases). Germline V gives CDR1 DFQATT, CDR2 SNEGSKA (reference sequence). The CDR3 is made up of 15 amino acids. V lost 6 bases and J 6 bases, leaving 20 bases between the germline ends. As DNA, the CDR3 is TGCAGTGCGGAGGACCCCCCTCGATGGGCCGGGGAGCTGTTTTTT. Its translation is CSAEDPPRWAGELFF.

The table lists this clonotype with many counts. The chain has TRBV12-3 or TRBV12-4 and TRBJ1-1, with D unresolved. The V end was cut by 4 bases, the J end by 0 bases, with 9 bases between. The CDR3 runs 14 residues. CDR3 in amino acids: CASSSSGMNTEAFF. CDR3 bases: TGTGCCAGCAGTTCCTCCGGGATGAACACTGAAGCTTTCTTT.

This clonotype was seen more than once but under ten times. One end of the junction does not line up with germline, which may come from a read error. V and J are TRBV5-1 and TRBJ2-3; TRBD2 aligns across 7 bases. The CDR3 sequence is 15 residues long. Germline V gene sequence: CDR1 SGHRS, CDR2 YFSETQ. CDR3 sequence: CASSAVPSGTDKQYF. CDR3 DNA sequence: TGCGCCAGCAGCGCAGTCCCTAGCGGCACAGATAAGCAGTATTTT.

This clonotype was observed many times. The J gene is TRBJ2-1, the V gene TRBV12-3 or TRBV12-4, with a weak D call TRBD2 (5 bases). With 3 bases removed from V and 4 bases from J, the gap between germline ends came to 7 bases. This CDR3 is 13 amino acids long. The CDR3 bases are TGTGCCAGCAGTTTCGGGGATTACAATGAGCAGTTCTTC. Encoded protein: CASSFGDYNEQFF.

This clonotype showed up just a few times. The V gene is TRBV27, the J gene TRBJ2-3; the D is unclear. The CDR3 sequence is 15 residues long. From germline, CDR1 is MNHEY and CDR2 SMNVEV (reference sequence). The V gene lost 4 bases and the J gene lost 1 base, with 12 bases spanning the gap. CDR3 loop: CASSSSYHGTDTQYF. The CDR3 DNA sequence: TGTGCCAGCAGTTCGTCTTATCACGGCACAGATACGCAGTATTTT.

J is TRBJ2-2 and V is TRBV27; 9 bases match TRBD2. The CDR3 has 16 amino acids. The trim removed 5 bases at V and 5 bases at J, leaving 9 bases unmatched. Germline loops: CDR1 MNHEY, CDR2 SMNVEV (reference sequence). The CDR3 sequence: CASSPGTSFKTGELFF. CDR3 nucleotide sequence: TGTGCCAGCAGTCCGGGGACTAGCTTTAAAACCGGGGAGCTGTTTTTT.

The chain employs TRBV29-1 and TRBJ2-2, with D maybe TRBD1 (5 bases). The CDR3 has 16 residues. Germline CDR1 SQVTM, CDR2 ANQGSEA. Trimming took off 4 bases at V and 5 bases at J, with 20 bases between the two ends. CDR3 protein: CSVVPSTGWYTGELFF. DNA of the CDR3: TGCAGCGTTGTGCCCTCAACAGGATGGTATACCGGGGAGCTGTTTTTT.

The chain links TRBV24-1 to TRBJ2-3; D might be TRBD2 (6 bases). This CDR3 has 14 amino acids. V lost 4 bases and J lost 4, with 11 bases in between. Germline V CDR1 and CDR2: KGHDR, SFDVKD. The DNA for the CDR3 is TGTGCCACCAGTGACTCCGGGACTTCAGATACGCAGTATTTT. Its translation: CATSDSGTSDTQYF.

This clonotype was picked up many times. This rearrangement joins TRBV27 to TRBJ1-4; TRBD1 matches at 7 bases. This CDR3 comprises 15 residues. The germline gives CDR1 MNHEY, CDR2 SMNVEV (reference sequence). J was trimmed by 4 bases and V by 4 bases; bases with no gene match: 6. CDR3 loop: CASSWTGSSNEKLFF. The CDR3 region has the DNA TGTGCCAGCAGTTGGACAGGATCGAGTAATGAAAAACTGTTTTTT. The full variable domain, in which reference TRBV27 and TRBJ1-4 provide the parts outside the CDR3, is EAQVTQNPRYLITVTGKKLTVTCSQNMNHEYMSWYRQDPGLGLRQIYYSMNVEVTDKGDVPEGYKVSRKEKRNFPLILESPSPNQTSLYFCASSWTGSSNEKLFFGSGTQLSVL.

This clonotype was counted only a few times. The J gene is TRBJ2-2, the V gene TRBV7-3; D may correspond to TRBD1 or TRBD2 (5 bases each). V dropped 5 bases and J dropped 4 bases, with 14 bases sitting between them. CDR1 and CDR2 from the germline V gene are SGHTA and FQGTGA. CDR3 length: 15 amino acids. In DNA form, the CDR3 reads TGTGCCAGCAGCCTGATGGGGGAAGGCACCGGGGAGCTGTTTTTT. Protein product: CASSLMGEGTGELFF. Drawing the rest from reference TRBV7-3 and TRBJ2-2, the complete variable domain is GAGVSQTPSNKVTEKGKYVELRCDPISGHTALYWYRQSLGQGPEFLIYFQGTGAADDSGLPNDRFFAVRPEGSVSTLKIQRTERGDSAVYLCASSLMGEGTGELFFGEGSRLTVL.

Many counts were recorded for this clonotype. The chain has TRBV27 and TRBJ2-2, with D hard to call. The CDR3 is 12 amino acids. Germline lookup yields CDR1 MNHEY and CDR2 SMNVEV (reference sequence). V was cut by 3 bases and J by 6 bases, with 5 bases left in between. CDR3 protein: CASSFGAGELFF. The CDR3 region has the DNA TGTGCCAGCAGTTTCGGAGCCGGGGAGCTGTTTTTT.

Ten or more counts support this clonotype. The chain carries TRBV14 and TRBJ2-7, with D possibly being TRBD2 (6 bases). This CDR3 is 14 amino acids long. V lost 4 bases and J lost 3, with 13 bases in between. From germline, CDR1 is SGHDN and CDR2 FVKESK. CDR3 amino acids: CASSPLGGDYEQYF. CDR3 DNA sequence: TGTGCCAGCAGCCCCCTTGGAGGGGACTACGAGCAGTACTTC.

There are many counts of this clonotype. This rearrangement joins TRBV28 to TRBJ2-1; 10 bases agree with TRBD2. V was clipped by 6 bases and J by 7 bases; unmatched bases: 6. The CDR3 length is 14 residues. Germline values: CDR1 MDHEN, CDR2 SYDVKM. CDR3 region: CASRTSGNINEQFF. CDR3 DNA: TGTGCCAGCAGAACTAGCGGGAACATTAATGAGCAGTTCTTC.

This clonotype has just a few counts. The CDR3 region is CASRPTSSSYNEQFF. DNA of the CDR3: TGTGCCAGCAGGCCGACATCGAGCTCCTACAATGAGCAGTTCTTC. V is TRBV7-2 and J is TRBJ2-1; D remains ambiguous. The germline V gene encodes CDR1 SGHTA and CDR2 FQGNSA. The CDR3 extends over 15 amino acids. Trimming stripped 6 bases from V and 0 bases from J, with 12 bases between.

This clonotype was counted a few times. J is TRBJ2-2 and V is TRBV20-1, with 8 bases aligning to TRBD2. This CDR3 spans 15 amino acids. Germline V CDR1 and CDR2: DFQATT, SNEGSKA (reference sequence). Unmatched junction bases numbered 12, after V lost 6 bases and J lost 6 bases. The CDR3 nucleotides read TGCAGTGCCCCACTGGGACTAGGGGCGTCCGGGGAGCTGTTTTTT. This sequence encodes CSAPLGLGASGELFF.

This clonotype was found a few times. The gene calls are TRBV5-6 and TRBJ2-7; 8 nucleotides line up with TRBD2. The germline gives CDR1 SGHDT, CDR2 YYEEEE. J was trimmed by 4 bases and V by 4 bases; bases with no gene match: 10. This CDR3 is built from 15 residues. The CDR3 here is CASSNRASGPYEQYF. The CDR3 coding sequence is TGTGCCAGCAGCAATAGGGCTAGCGGGCCTTACGAGCAGTACTTC.

The chain uses TRBV4-3 and TRBJ2-7; 11 nucleotides agree with TRBD2. V lost 0 bases to trimming and J lost 4 bases; unmatched junction nucleotides: 5. Germline V gene lookup returns CDR1 LGHNA and CDR2 YSLEER. The CDR3 is 16 residues long. The CDR3 coding sequence is TGCGCCAGCAGCCAAGAAACCGGGACTAGCGGATACGAGCAGTACTTC. Translated: CASSQETGTSGYEQYF.

This clonotype has just a few counts. V is TRBV5-1 and J is TRBJ2-7; 9 nucleotides line up with TRBD1. CDR3 length: 15 amino acids. V lost 0 bases and J lost 5; bases outside the gene matches: 6. CDR1 is SGHRS, CDR2 YFSETQ, per germline. The CDR3 DNA reads TGCGCCAGCAGCTTGGTTTGGGGACAGGGCGACGAGCAGTACTTC. Residues: CASSLVWGQGDEQYF. Full variable domain (rest looked up from reference TRBV5-1 and TRBJ2-7): KAGVTQTPRYLIKTRGQQVTLSCSPISGHRSVSWYQQTPGQGLQFLFEYFSETQRNKGNFPGRFSGRQFSNSRSEMNVSTLELGDSALYLCASSLVWGQGDEQYFGPGTRLTVT.